The sequence of this T cell receptor beta chain was determined in a study of graft-versus-host responses after intestinal transplantation. Study details: The recipients all started with anti-thymocyte globulin induction and then took tacrolimus and steroids for 2 to 3 years. Findings and limits, study-wide: Graft-donor T cell macrochimerism coincided with high graft-versus-host to host-versus-graft clonal ratios in allografts. Recipient marrow held GvH clones, some first seen in ileum or blood.

Graft tissue processing released intraepithelial and lamina propria lymphocytes. V shed 4 bases and J 5 bases; nucleotides not matched to a gene: 14. The CDR3 has 17 amino acids. Germline lookup yields CDR1 MGHRA and CDR2 YSYEKL. Produced via immunoSEQ multiplex PCR; TCRdb's table is partial and in-frame only. The table has 15,000 to 20,000 clones, 65% to 90% seen once; the top ten hold roughly 3.8%. On this clone itself: Its matching antigen is unknown.

This clonotype was obtained from a human patient who received an intestinal transplant, so some T cells may come from the graft donor. Specimen: ileum tissue, collected about 600 days after intestinal transplantation. The chain uses TRBV4-1 and TRBJ2-5; 9 bases agree with TRBD2. This CDR3 is CASSPLYGGGAWETQYF. The CDR3 DNA sequence: TGCGCCAGCAGCCCCTTATATGGCGGGGGGGCTTGGGAGACCCAGTACTTC.